The present entry profiles one T cell receptor beta chain with its context. Its matching antigen is unknown. These data come from a study of T cells in Graves' hyperthyroidism and ophthalmopathy. Recently diagnosed hyperthyroidism of less than 2 months' duration affected patients aged 18 to 65. Thyroid ultrasound, orbital computed tomography, clinical symptoms, and serum thyroxine and TRAb underpinned diagnoses. Study observations and caveats: The model predicted ophthalmopathy a median around 6 months before onset. Blood also carried most thyroid clonotypes expanded above 0.001.

Amplified regions were TCR beta CDR3 sequences from RNA transcripts. An initial round of RT-PCR targeting the TCR CDR3 relied on the HTBI primer set. From the multiplex PCR reads, TCRdb called clonotypes with MiXCR, one entry per CDR3 protein. The sample shows about 560,000 distinct CDR3 sequences, around 46% of them seen only once. Germline lookup yields CDR1 SGDLS and CDR2 YYNGEE. The CDR3 runs 15 residues. V lost 0 bases to trimming and J lost 4 bases; unmatched junction nucleotides: 3. This clonotype was sampled from a young woman with Graves' hyperthyroidism. The sequencing input was peripheral blood or thyroid tissue (not recorded which). This sequence joins TRBV9 and TRBJ2-5; 10 positions match TRBD2. CDR3 amino acids: CASSVGTSGTETQYF. In DNA, the CDR3 is TGTGCCAGCAGCGTAGGTACTAGCGGGACAGAGACCCAGTACTTC.